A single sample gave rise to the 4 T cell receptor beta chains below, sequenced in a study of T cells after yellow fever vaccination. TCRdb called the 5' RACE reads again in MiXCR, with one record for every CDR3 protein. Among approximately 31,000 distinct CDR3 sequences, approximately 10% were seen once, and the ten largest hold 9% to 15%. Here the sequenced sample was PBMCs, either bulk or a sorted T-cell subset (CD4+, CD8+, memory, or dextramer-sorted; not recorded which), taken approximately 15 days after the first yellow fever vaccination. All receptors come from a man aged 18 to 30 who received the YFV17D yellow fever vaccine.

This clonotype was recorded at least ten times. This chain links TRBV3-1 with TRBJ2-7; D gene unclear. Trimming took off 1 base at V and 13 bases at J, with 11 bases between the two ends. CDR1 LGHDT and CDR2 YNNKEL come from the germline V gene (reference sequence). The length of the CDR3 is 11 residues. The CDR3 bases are TGTGCCAGCAGCCAAGCCGCAGTTTTCTACTTC. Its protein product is CASSQAAVFYF.

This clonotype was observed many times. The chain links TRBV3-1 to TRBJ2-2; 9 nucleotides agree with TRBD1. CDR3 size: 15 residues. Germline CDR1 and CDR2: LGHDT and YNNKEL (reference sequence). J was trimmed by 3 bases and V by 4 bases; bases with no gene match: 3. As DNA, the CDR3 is TGTGCCAGCAGCCGGACAGGGGATCACACCGGGGAGCTGTTTTTT. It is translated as CASSRTGDHTGELFF.

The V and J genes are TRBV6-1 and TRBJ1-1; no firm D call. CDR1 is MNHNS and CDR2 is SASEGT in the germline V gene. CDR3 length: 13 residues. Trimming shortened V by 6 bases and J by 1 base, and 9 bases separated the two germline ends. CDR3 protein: CASRRGRNTEAFF. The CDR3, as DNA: TGTGCCAGCAGGAGAGGGAGGAACACTGAAGCTTTCTTT.

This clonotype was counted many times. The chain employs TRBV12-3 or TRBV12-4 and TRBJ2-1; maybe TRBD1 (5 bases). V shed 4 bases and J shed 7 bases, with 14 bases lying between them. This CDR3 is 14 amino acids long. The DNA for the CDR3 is TGTGCCAGCAGTTCAGGGAAGGGTCGGAATGAGCAGTTCTTC. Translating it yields CASSSGKGRNEQFF.